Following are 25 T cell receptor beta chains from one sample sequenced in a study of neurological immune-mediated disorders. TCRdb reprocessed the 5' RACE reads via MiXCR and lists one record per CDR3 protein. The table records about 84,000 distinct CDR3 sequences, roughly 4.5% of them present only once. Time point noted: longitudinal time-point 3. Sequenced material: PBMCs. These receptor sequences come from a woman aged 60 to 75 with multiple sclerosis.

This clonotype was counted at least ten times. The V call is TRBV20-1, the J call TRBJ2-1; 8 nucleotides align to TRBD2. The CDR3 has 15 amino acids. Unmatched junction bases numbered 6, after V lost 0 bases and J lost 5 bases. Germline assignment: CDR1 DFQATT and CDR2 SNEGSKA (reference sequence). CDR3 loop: CSARDQRGSHNEQFF. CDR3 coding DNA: TGCAGTGCTAGAGACCAGCGGGGGTCTCACAATGAGCAGTTCTTC.

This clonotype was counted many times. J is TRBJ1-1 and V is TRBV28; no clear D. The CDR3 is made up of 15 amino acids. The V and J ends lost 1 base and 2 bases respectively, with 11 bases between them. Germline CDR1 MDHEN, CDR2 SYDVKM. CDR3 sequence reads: CASSLYTASNTEAFF. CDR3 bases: TGTGCCAGCAGTTTATATACGGCCAGTAACACTGAAGCTTTCTTT.

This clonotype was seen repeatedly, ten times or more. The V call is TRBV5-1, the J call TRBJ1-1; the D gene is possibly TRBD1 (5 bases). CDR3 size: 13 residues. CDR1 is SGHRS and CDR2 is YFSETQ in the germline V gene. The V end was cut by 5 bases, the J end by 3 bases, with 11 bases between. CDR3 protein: CASRSGGDTEAFF. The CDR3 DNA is TGCGCCAGCAGGTCGGGGGGGGACACTGAAGCTTTCTTT.

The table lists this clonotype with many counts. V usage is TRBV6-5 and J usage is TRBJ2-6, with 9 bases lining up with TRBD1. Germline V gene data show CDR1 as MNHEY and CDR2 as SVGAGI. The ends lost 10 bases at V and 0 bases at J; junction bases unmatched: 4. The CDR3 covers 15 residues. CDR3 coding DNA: TGTGCCACCGGGACAGGGACCTCTGGGGCCAACGTCCTGACTTTC. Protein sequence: CATGTGTSGANVLTF.

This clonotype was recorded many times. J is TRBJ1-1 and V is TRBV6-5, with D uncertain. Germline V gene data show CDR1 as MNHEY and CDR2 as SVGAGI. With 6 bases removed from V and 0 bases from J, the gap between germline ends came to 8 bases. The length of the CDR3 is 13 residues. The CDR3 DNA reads TGTGCCAGCAGAGACACCATGAACACTGAAGCTTTCTTT. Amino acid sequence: CASRDTMNTEAFF.

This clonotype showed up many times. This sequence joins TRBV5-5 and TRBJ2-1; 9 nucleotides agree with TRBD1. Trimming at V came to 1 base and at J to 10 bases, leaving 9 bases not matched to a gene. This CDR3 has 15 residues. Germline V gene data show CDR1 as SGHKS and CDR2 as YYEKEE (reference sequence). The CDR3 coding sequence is TGTGCCAGCAGCTTGATGGGACAGGGAAGGAGGGAGCAGTTCTTC. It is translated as CASSLMGQGRREQFF.

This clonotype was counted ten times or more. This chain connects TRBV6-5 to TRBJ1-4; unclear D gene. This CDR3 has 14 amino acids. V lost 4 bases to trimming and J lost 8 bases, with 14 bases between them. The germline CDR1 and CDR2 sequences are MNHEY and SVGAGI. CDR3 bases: TGTGCCAGCAGTTTGACACAGTCGGGGGAAAAACTGTTTTTT. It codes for CASSLTQSGEKLFF.

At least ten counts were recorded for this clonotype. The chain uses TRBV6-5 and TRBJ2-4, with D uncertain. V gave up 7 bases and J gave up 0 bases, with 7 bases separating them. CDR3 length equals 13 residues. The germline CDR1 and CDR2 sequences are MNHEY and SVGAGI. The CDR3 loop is CASMTLAKNIQYF. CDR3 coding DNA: TGTGCCAGCATGACTCTAGCCAAAAACATTCAGTACTTC.

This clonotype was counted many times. This chain's CDR3 is CASTPWGQRDTEAFF. The CDR3 bases are TGTGCCAGCACCCCCTGGGGTCAAAGAGACACTGAAGCTTTCTTT. This chain joins TRBV27 and TRBJ1-1; D ambiguous. The V end was cut by 7 bases, the J end by 3 bases, with 18 bases between. This CDR3 spans 15 amino acids. Germline CDR1 MNHEY, CDR2 SMNVEV (reference sequence).

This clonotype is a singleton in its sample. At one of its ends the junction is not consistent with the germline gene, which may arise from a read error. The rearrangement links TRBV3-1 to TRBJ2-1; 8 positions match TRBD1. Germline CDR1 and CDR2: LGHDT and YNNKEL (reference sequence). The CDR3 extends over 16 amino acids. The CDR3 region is CASSQAGQGWYNEQFF. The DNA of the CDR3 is TGTGCCAGCAGCCAAGCCGGACAGGGATGGTACAATGAGCAGTTCTTT.

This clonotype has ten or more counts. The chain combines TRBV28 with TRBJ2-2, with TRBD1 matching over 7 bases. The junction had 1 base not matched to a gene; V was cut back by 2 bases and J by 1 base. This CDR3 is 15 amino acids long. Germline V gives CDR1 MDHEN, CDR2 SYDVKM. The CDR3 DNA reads TGTGCCAGCAGTTTAGGACAGGTGAACACCGGGGAGCTGTTTTTT. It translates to CASSLGQVNTGELFF.

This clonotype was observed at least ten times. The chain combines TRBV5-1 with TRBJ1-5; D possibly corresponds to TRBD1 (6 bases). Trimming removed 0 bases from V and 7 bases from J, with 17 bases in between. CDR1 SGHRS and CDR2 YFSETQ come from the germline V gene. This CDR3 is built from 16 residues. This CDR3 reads CASSLDAQGLGQPQHF. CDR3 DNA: TGCGCCAGCAGCTTGGATGCACAGGGTCTAGGCCAGCCCCAGCATTTT.

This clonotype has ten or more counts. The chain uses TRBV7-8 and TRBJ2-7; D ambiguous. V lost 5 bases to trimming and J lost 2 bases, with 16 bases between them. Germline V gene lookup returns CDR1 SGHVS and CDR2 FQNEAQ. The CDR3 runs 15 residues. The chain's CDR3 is CASSLRRTDPYEQYF. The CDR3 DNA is TGTGCCAGCAGCCTCCGTAGGACGGACCCCTACGAGCAGTACTTC.

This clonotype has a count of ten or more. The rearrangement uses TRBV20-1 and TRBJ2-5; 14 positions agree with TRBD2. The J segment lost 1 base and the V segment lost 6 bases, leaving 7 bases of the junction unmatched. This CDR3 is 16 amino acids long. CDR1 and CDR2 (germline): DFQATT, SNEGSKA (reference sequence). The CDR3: CSAGGLAGGPQETQYF. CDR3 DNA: TGCAGTGCGGGCGGACTAGCGGGGGGCCCCCAAGAGACCCAGTACTTC.

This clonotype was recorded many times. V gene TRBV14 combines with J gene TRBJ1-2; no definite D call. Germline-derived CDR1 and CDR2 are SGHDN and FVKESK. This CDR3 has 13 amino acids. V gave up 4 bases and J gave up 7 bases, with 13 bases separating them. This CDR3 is CASSLKGGFGYTF. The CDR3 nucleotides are TGTGCCAGCAGCCTAAAGGGAGGGTTTGGCTACACCTTC.

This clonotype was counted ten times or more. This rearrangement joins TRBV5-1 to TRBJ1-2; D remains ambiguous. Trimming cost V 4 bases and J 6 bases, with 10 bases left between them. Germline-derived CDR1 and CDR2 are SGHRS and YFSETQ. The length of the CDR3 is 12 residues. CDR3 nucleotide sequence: TGCGCCAGCAGCCATAGGACCGATGGCTACACCTTC. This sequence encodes CASSHRTDGYTF.

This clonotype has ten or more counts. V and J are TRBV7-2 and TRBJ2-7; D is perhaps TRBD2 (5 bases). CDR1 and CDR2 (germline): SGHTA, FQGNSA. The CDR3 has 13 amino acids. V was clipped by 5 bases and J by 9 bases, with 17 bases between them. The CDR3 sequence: CASSGETSRGQYF. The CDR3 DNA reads TGTGCCAGCAGCGGGGAGACTTCGCGTGGGCAGTACTTC. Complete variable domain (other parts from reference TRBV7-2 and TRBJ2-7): GAGVSQSPSNKVTEKGKDVELRCDPISGHTALYWYRQSLGQGLEFLIYFQGNSAPDKSGLPSDRFSAERTGGSVSTLTIQRTQQEDSAVYLCASSGETSRGQYFGPGTRLTVT.

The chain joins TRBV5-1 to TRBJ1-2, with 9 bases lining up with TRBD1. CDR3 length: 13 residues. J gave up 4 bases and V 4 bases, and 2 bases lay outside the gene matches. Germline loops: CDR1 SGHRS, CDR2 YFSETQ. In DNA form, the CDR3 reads TGCGCCAGCAGCGAGGGACAGGGCTATGGCTACACCTTC. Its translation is CASSEGQGYGYTF.

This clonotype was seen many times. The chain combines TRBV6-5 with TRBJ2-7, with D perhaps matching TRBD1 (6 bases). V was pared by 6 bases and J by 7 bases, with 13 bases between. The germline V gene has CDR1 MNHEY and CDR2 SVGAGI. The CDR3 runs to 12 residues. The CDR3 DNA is TGTGCCAGCAGCGACCCCAGGGGTGAGCAGTACTTC. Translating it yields CASSDPRGEQYF.

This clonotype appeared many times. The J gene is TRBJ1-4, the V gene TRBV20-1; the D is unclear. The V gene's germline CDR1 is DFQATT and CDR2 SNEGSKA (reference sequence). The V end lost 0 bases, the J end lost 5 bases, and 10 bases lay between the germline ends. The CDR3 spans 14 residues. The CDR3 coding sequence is TGCAGTGCTAGAGAGCTCGACACGAATGAAAAACTGTTTTTT. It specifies CSARELDTNEKLFF.

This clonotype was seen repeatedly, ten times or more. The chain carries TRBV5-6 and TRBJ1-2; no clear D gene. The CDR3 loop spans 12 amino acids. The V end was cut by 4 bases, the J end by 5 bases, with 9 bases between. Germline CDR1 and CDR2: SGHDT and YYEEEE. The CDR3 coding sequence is TGTGCCAGCAGCGCGGACCGTTATGGCTACACCTTC. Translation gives CASSADRYGYTF. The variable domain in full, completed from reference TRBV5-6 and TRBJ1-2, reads DAGVTQSPTHLIKTRGQQVTLRCSPKSGHDTVSWYQQALGQGPQFIFQYYEEEERQRGNFPDRFSGHQFPNYSSELNVNALLLGDSALYLCASSADRYGYTFGSGTRLTVV.

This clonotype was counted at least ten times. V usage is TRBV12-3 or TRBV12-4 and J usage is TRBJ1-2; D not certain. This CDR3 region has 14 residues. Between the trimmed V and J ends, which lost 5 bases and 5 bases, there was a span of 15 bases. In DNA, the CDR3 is TGTGCCAGCAGTCCTGGCGAGGTTGGGTATGGCTACACCTTC. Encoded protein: CASSPGEVGYGYTF.

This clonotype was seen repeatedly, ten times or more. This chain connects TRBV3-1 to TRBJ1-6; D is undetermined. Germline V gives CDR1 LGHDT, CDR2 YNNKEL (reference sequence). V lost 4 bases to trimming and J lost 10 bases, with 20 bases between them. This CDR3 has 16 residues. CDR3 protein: CASSPLRAAVGSPLHF. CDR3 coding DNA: TGTGCCAGCAGCCCGCTCCGGGCGGCAGTAGGCTCACCCCTCCACTTT. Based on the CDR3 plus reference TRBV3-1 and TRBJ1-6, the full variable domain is DTAVSQTPKYLVTQMGNDKSIKCEQNLGHDTMYWYKQDSKKFLKIMFSYNNKELIINETVPNRFSPKSPDKAHLNLHINSLELGDSAVYFCASSPLRAAVGSPLHFGNGTRLTVT.

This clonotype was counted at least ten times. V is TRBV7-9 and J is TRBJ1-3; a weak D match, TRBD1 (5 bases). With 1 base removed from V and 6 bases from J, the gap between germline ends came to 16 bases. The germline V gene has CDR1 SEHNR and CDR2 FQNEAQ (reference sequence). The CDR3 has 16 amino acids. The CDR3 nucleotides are TGTGCCAGCAGCTTAGAACGGCGGGGCGGTGCAAACACCATATATTTT. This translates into CASSLERRGGANTIYF.

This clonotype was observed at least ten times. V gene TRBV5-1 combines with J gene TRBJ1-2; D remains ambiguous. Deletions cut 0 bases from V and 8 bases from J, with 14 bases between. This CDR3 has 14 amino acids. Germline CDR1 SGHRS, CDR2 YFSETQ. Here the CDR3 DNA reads TGCGCCAGCAGCTTGGAGACACAACCGCTCGGCTACACCTTC. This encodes CASSLETQPLGYTF.